This T cell receptor (beta chain) was recovered during a study of CD8 T cells in Susac syndrome. A few counts support this clonotype. This CDR3 spans 16 amino acids. CDR1 and CDR2 (germline): LGHNA, YNFKEQ. Trimming cost V 3 bases and J 2 bases; bases outside gene matches: 1. Random-hexamer reverse transcription was applied to about 0.45 to 1 ug RNA. Across 54 Vbeta and 13 Jbeta, immunoSEQ multiplex PCR amplified TCR beta CDR3. TCRdb reprocessed the immunoSEQ multiplex PCR reads with MiXCR, giving one entry per CDR3 protein. The table has about 76,000 distinct CDR3 sequences, roughly nine tenths seen once.

The source material was CD8+ T cells from PBMCs. The chain has TRBV4-2 and TRBJ2-7; 16 nucleotides agree with TRBD2. This receptor was identified in a human donor with multiple sclerosis. CDR3 sequence reads: CASSQGLAGGPYEQYF. Here the CDR3 DNA reads TGTGCCAGCAGCCAGGGACTAGCGGGAGGGCCCTACGAGCAGTACTTC.